One and the same sample provided the 25 T cell receptor beta chains below, sequenced in a study of Ad26.COV2.S vaccination and SARS-CoV-2 variants. This sample's treatment: some 19 received Ad26.COV2.S at low or high dose, single or two shots; several received placebo; per-sample allocation not given. Vaccine and placebo recipients were sampled on day 63 after the first injection. Some clones are missing from TCRdb's copy, which holds only in-frame ones; the method was immunoSEQ multiplex PCR. Altogether around 350,000 clones are present, about 85% being singletons, with the ten largest covering roughly 3.1%. Sequences were derived from peripheral blood, sampled in a trial of Ad26.COV2.S vaccine versus placebo. These receptors came from a person aged 18-60 years who received the Ad26.COV2.S COVID-19 vaccine or a placebo.

This chain uses TRBV10-2 with TRBJ1-5; tentatively, D is TRBD1 (5 bases). Trimming took off 6 bases at V and 0 bases at J, with 12 bases between the two ends. Per the germline V gene, CDR1 is WSHSY and CDR2 is SAAADI. CDR3 length: 15 amino acids. The CDR3 nucleotides are TGCGCCAGCAGACAGGACGGTCCTAGCAATCAGCCCCAGCATTTT. This gives the protein CASRQDGPSNQPQHF.

The chain joins TRBV6-7 to TRBJ2-5; D is undetermined. TRBV6-7 is an ORF, with its function uncertain. The CDR3 totals 15 residues. V shed 6 bases and J shed 3 bases, with 17 bases lying between them. The CDR3: CASSPHVLLEETQYF. The CDR3 bases are TGTGCCAGCAGCCCGCACGTCTTATTGGAAGAGACCCAGTACTTC.

The chain couples TRBV2 to TRBJ2-2; D not certain. The CDR3 contains 15 residues. CDR1 SNHLY and CDR2 FYNNEI come from the germline V gene. Trimming shortened V by 3 bases and J by 0 bases, and 8 bases separated the two germline ends. This chain's CDR3 is CASSDWGTNTGELFF. CDR3 DNA sequence: TGTGCCAGCAGTGATTGGGGAACGAACACCGGGGAGCTGTTTTTT.

About this clone: Other nucleotide sequences from this sample produce the same CDR3. The chain links TRBV18 to TRBJ2-2; no definite D call. The CDR3 runs 13 residues. Germline CDR1 KGHSH, CDR2 LQKENI. The V end lost 1 base, the J end lost 1 base, and 1 base lay between the germline ends. Here the CDR3 DNA reads TGTGCCAGCTCACCACTGAACACCGGGGAGCTGTTTTTT. This sequence encodes CASSPLNTGELFF.

About this clone: At the DNA level, this CDR3 is encoded by other sequences in the same sample as well. The gene calls are TRBV3-1 (or the pseudogene TRBV3-2) and TRBJ2-7; D may be TRBD1 (6 bases). Per the germline V gene, CDR1 is LGHDT and CDR2 is YNNKEL (reference sequence). The CDR3 extends over 13 amino acids. Trimming shortened V by 4 bases and J by 2 bases, and 9 bases separated the two germline ends. The CDR3 region has the DNA TGTGCCAGCAGCCGGACAGTAACCTACGAGCAGTACTTC. It encodes CASSRTVTYEQYF.

The V call is TRBV10-2, the J call TRBJ1-5; D is uncertain. The CDR3 length is 14 residues. CDR1 is WSHSY and CDR2 is SAAADI in the germline V gene. The V end lost 2 bases, the J end lost 8 bases, and 13 bases lay between the germline ends. In DNA form, the CDR3 reads TGCGCCAGCAGTGAGAATTGGCAAAACGAGCCCCAGCATTTT. Translating it yields CASSENWQNEPQHF.

This chain connects TRBV9 to TRBJ2-2; 7 positions match TRBD1. The germline V gene has CDR1 SGDLS and CDR2 YYNGEE. The V and J ends lost 0 bases and 6 bases, in that order; junction bases with no gene match: 5. The CDR3 consists of 15 residues. The DNA for the CDR3 is TGTGCCAGCAGCGTAGGGGACAGCAGGGCCGGGGAGCTGTTTTTT. Its protein product is CASSVGDSRAGELFF. The full variable domain, rest sourced from reference TRBV9 and TRBJ2-2, is DSGVTQTPKHLITATGQRVTLRCSPRSGDLSVYWYQQSLDQGLQFLIQYYNGEERAKGNILERFSAQQFPDLHSELNLSSLELGDSALYFCASSVGDSRAGELFFGEGSRLTVL.

The chain links TRBV3-1 (or the pseudogene TRBV3-2) to TRBJ2-2; 9 bases map to TRBD2. V shed 3 bases and J 3 bases; nucleotides not matched to a gene: 11. The CDR3 is 18 residues long. The V gene's germline CDR1 is LGHDT and CDR2 YNNKEL (reference sequence). The CDR3 sequence: CASSQPALAGSYTGELFF. The CDR3 coding sequence is TGTGCCAGCAGCCAGCCCGCCCTAGCGGGGTCATACACCGGGGAGCTGTTTTTT.

This chain joins TRBV24-1 and TRBJ2-7; TRBD1 matches at 7 bases. From germline, CDR1 is KGHDR and CDR2 SFDVKD. The CDR3 is 14 residues long. After removal of 4 bases from V and 3 bases from J, the junction contained 5 bases not matched to a gene. The CDR3 region is CATSDRDSLYEQYF. DNA of the CDR3: TGTGCCACCAGTGACCGGGACAGCCTCTACGAGCAGTACTTC.

Remarks on this clone: Other DNA sequences within the sample encode an identical CDR3. The chain uses TRBV27 and TRBJ1-2; perhaps TRBD1 as D (6 bases). The V end was cut by 3 bases, the J end by 2 bases, with 7 bases between. Germline V CDR1 and CDR2: MNHEY, SMNVEV (reference sequence). The length of the CDR3 is 13 residues. The CDR3 coding sequence is TGTGCCAGCAGTTTTGGACAGAACTATGGCTACACCTTC. It specifies CASSFGQNYGYTF.

The chain carries TRBV2 and TRBJ2-7, with unresolved D. The V and J ends lost 6 bases and 3 bases respectively, with 6 bases between them. The CDR3 is 11 residues long. Per the germline V gene, CDR1 is SNHLY and CDR2 is FYNNEI. CDR3 DNA: TGTGCCAGCAGCCTTTACTACGAGCAGTACTTC. This encodes CASSLYYEQYF.

The V call is TRBV9, the J call TRBJ1-2; TRBD1 is a possible D gene (6 bases). Trimming stripped 5 bases from V and 2 bases from J, with 16 bases between. This CDR3 is built from 15 residues. Germline V CDR1 and CDR2: SGDLS, YYNGEE. The CDR3 spells CASSGLTGPNYGYTF. In DNA, the CDR3 is TGTGCCAGCAGTGGATTAACAGGGCCCAACTATGGCTACACCTTC.

The chain uses TRBV9 and TRBJ2-2; possible D gene TRBD1, 6 bases. Germline V gene sequence: CDR1 SGDLS, CDR2 YYNGEE. The V end was cut by 2 bases, the J end by 0 bases, with 14 bases between. CDR3 length: 17 residues. The CDR3 spells CASSVRRQDANTGELFF. The CDR3 DNA is TGTGCCAGCAGCGTTCGGAGACAGGACGCGAACACCGGGGAGCTGTTTTTT. Full variable domain (missing parts from reference TRBV9 and TRBJ2-2): DSGVTQTPKHLITATGQRVTLRCSPRSGDLSVYWYQQSLDQGLQFLIQYYNGEERAKGNILERFSAQQFPDLHSELNLSSLELGDSALYFCASSVRRQDANTGELFFGEGSRLTVL.

The rearrangement links TRBV18 to TRBJ1-6; a possible D gene is TRBD1 (6 bases). The CDR3 length is 16 residues. V shed 4 bases and J shed 8 bases, with 18 bases lying between them. CDR1 KGHSH and CDR2 LQKENI come from the germline V gene. This CDR3 is CASSQNQGKIDSPLHF. DNA of the CDR3: TGTGCCAGCTCACAGAACCAGGGGAAGATAGATTCACCCCTCCACTTT.

V gene TRBV15 combines with J gene TRBJ2-7; D is uncertain. Trimming pared 0 bases from V and 3 bases from J, leaving 18 bases between. Germline CDR1 and CDR2: LNHNV and YYDKDF (reference sequence). There are 17 residues in the CDR3. For the CDR3, the DNA is TGTGCCACCAGCAGAGATCACCAGCCCCTTAATTACTACGAGCAGTACTTC. Its protein product is CATSRDHQPLNYYEQYF.

The rearrangement uses TRBV7-2 and TRBJ2-7; D is possibly TRBD2 (6 bases). Germline V gene sequence: CDR1 SGHTA, CDR2 FQGNSA. Between the trimmed V and J ends, which lost 2 bases and 2 bases, there was a span of 19 bases. The CDR3 sequence is 17 residues long. The CDR3 DNA reads as TGTGCCAGCAGCTTAAGTAGCGGTGGGGGAGATCCCTACGAGCAGTACTTC. Translation gives CASSLSSGGGDPYEQYF.

This clone was detected only once. This sequence joins TRBV11-2 and TRBJ2-3; 14 nucleotides match TRBD2. The CDR3 is 15 residues long. Unmatched junction bases numbered 0, after V lost 1 base and J lost 6 bases. From germline, CDR1 is SGHAT and CDR2 FQNNGV. The CDR3 nucleotides are TGTGCCAGCAGCTTAGGACTAGCGGGGGGGGATACGCAGTATTTT. It is translated as CASSLGLAGGDTQYF.

This sequence joins TRBV21-1 and TRBJ2-5; the table gives TRBD2 as D, unverified against the DNA. TRBV21-1 counts as a pseudogene. This CDR3 spans 16 amino acids. CDR3 residues: CASSKGTSGRLETQYF. The CDR3 coding sequence is TGTGCCAGCAGCAAAGGGACTAGCGGACGCCTCGAGACCCAGTACTTC.

V usage is TRBV5-1 and J usage is TRBJ1-2; TRBD1 is a possible D gene (5 bases). The CDR3 is 16 residues long. Trimming pared 0 bases from V and 1 base from J, leaving 13 bases between. Per the germline V gene, CDR1 is SGHRS and CDR2 is YFSETQ. The CDR3 loop reads CASSLAALGVNYGYTF. In DNA, the CDR3 is TGCGCCAGCAGCTTGGCCGCGTTAGGGGTTAACTATGGCTACACCTTC.

This sequence joins TRBV2 and TRBJ2-3; possibly TRBD1 or TRBD2 for D (5 bases each). Trimming pared 6 bases from V and 6 bases from J, leaving 13 bases between. Germline lookup yields CDR1 SNHLY and CDR2 FYNNEI. CDR3 length: 13 amino acids. CDR3 coding DNA: TGTGCCAGCAGGGGGGAGACATGGGATACGCAGTATTTT. It specifies CASRGETWDTQYF.

This clone was observed a handful of times. The chain carries TRBV6-5 and TRBJ1-3; D remains unclear. The CDR3 loop spans 15 amino acids. V was shortened by 5 bases and J by 2 bases, with 13 bases between the two germline ends. Germline-derived CDR1 and CDR2 are MNHEY and SVGAGI. The CDR3 protein is CASSPGWDAGNTIYF. Written as DNA, the CDR3 is TGTGCCAGCAGTCCGGGTTGGGATGCTGGAAACACCATATATTTT.

The chain links TRBV9 to TRBJ2-7; D unresolved. The V gene's germline CDR1 is SGDLS and CDR2 YYNGEE. Trimming left V 4 bases short and J 1 base short, with 12 bases between. CDR3 length: 14 amino acids. CDR3 bases: TGTGCCAGCAGCCCGGTTGTAGGGTCCTACGAGCAGTACTTC. Amino acid sequence: CASSPVVGSYEQYF.

CDR3 sequence reads: CASTVGNEQFF. CDR3 in DNA: TGCGCCAGCACCGTCGGGAATGAGCAGTTCTTC. The V and J genes are TRBV5-1 and TRBJ2-1; no definite D call. Germline V CDR1 and CDR2: SGHRS, YFSETQ. The CDR3 consists of 11 residues. V lost 6 bases and J lost 7, with 8 bases in between.

The genes are TRBV5-4 and TRBJ2-1, with D possibly being TRBD2 (5 bases). With 0 bases removed from V and 0 bases from J, the gap between germline ends came to 7 bases. This CDR3 spans 15 amino acids. From germline, CDR1 is SGHNT and CDR2 YYREEE (reference sequence). CDR3 amino acids: CASSLGLSSYNEQFF. CDR3 nucleotides: TGTGCCAGCAGCTTGGGACTAAGCTCCTACAATGAGCAGTTCTTC.

This clone appeared a single time. The chain recombines TRBV14 with TRBJ2-4, with no clear D. Germline-derived CDR1 and CDR2 are SGHDN and FVKESK. The CDR3 extends over 14 amino acids. V was pared by 2 bases and J by 6 bases, with 11 bases between. In nucleotides, the CDR3 is TGTGCCAGCAGCCAACAAGGGTGGAGAAACATTCAGTACTTC. Amino acid sequence: CASSQQGWRNIQYF.